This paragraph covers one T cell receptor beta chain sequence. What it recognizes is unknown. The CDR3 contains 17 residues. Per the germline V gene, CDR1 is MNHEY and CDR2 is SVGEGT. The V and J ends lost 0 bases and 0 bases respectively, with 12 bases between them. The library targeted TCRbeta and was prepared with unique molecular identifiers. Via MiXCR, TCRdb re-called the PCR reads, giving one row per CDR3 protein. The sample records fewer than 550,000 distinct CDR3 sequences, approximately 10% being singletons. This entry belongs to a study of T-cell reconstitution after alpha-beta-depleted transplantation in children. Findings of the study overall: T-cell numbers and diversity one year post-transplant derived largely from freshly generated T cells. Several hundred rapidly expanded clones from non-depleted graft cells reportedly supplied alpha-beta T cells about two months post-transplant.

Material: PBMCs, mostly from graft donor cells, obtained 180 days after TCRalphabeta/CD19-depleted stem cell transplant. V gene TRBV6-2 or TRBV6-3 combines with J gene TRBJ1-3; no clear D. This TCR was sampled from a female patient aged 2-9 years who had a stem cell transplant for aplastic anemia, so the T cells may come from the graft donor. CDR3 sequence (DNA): TGTGCCAGCAGTTACTCGAAGGCCAGCTTCTCTGGAAACACCATATATTTT. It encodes CASSYSKASFSGNTIYF.